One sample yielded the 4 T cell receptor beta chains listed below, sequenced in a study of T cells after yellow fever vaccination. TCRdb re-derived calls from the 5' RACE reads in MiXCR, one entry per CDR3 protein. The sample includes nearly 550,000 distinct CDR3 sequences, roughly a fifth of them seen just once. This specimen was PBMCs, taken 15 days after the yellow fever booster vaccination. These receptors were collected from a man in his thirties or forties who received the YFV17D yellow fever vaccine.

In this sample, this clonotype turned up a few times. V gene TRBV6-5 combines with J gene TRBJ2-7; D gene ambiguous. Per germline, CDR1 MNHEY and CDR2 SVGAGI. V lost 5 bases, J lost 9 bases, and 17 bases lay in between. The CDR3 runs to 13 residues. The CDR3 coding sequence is TGTGCCAGCAGTACCAATGCGGCTGGCCCGCAGTACTTC. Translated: CASSTNAAGPQYF.

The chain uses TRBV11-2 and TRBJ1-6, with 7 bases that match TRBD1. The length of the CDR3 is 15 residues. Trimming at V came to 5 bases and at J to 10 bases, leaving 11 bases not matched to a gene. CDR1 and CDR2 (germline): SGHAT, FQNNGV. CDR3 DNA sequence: TGTGCCAGCAGCCCGAGGACAGGTTGGAAATCACCCCTCCACTTT. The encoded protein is CASSPRTGWKSPLHF.

The CDR3, as DNA: TGTGCCAGCAGCTCATCCGGGAACGACTACGAGCAGTACTTC. Translated: CASSSSGNDYEQYF. The V gene is TRBV5-4, the J gene TRBJ2-7; perhaps TRBD2 as D (5 bases). Germline V CDR1 and CDR2: SGHNT, YYREEE (reference sequence). This CDR3 is 14 amino acids long. V dropped 3 bases and J dropped 3 bases, with 13 bases sitting between them.

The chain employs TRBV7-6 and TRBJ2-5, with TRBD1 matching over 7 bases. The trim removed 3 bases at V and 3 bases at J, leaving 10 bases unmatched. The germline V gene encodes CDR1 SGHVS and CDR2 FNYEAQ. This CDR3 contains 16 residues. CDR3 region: CASSLETWDSKETQYF. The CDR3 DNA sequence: TGTGCCAGCAGCTTGGAGACCTGGGACAGTAAAGAGACCCAGTACTTC.